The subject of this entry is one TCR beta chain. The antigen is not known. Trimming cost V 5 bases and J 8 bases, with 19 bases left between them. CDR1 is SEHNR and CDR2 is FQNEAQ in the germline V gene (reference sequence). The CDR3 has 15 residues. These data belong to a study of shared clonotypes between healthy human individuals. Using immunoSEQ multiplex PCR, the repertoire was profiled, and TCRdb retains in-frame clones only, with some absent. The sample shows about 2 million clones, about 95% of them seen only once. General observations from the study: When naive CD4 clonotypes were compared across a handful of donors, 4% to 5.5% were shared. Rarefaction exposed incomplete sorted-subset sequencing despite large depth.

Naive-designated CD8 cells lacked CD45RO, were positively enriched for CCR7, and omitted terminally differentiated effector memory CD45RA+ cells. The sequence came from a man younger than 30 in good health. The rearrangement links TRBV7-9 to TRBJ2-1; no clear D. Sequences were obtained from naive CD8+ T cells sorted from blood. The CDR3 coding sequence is TGTGCCAGCAGCCCCCCCGGTACGGGCGGATATGAGCAGTTCTTC. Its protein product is CASSPPGTGGYEQFF.